The source of this T cell receptor (beta chain) is a study of T cell responses to AZD1222 COVID-19 vaccine. The study, taken as a whole, reports: Baseline testing showed seropositivity in only a handful of AZD1222 recipients. The donor cohort was predominantly white British with a female majority, and clonal diversity may have been underestimated. Regions 160-218 and 743-854 held dominance among vaccine-associated CD4 TCRs, which spanned spike. Without day 14 samples, only post-peak T cell repertoires were studied.

The CDR3 is 15 amino acids. The V end was cut by 0 bases, the J end by 0 bases, with 9 bases between. CDR1 and CDR2 from the germline V gene are ENHRY and SYGVKD. Measured with immunoSEQ multiplex PCR; TCRdb has only the in-frame clones, and not every one. This table has 200,000 or so clones, approximately 87% appearing once. This clone was seen once. The antigen is unknown. The chain is built from TRBV10-3 and TRBJ2-7; no clear D. The starting material was peripheral blood, obtained on day 0 of MenACWY control vaccination. The receptor's source is an adult in good health. CDR3 nucleotides: TGTGCCATCAGTGAGTCATTAGACGCCTCCTACGAGCAGTACTTC. Amino acid sequence: CAISESLDASYEQYF.